The present entry profiles one T cell receptor (beta chain) with its context. No antigen is known for it. The method was immunoSEQ multiplex PCR; TCRdb's version includes in-frame clones alone and lacks a portion of them. The data show under 150,000 clones, just over 90% seen once. The data originate from a study of T cell responses to AZD1222 COVID-19 vaccine. The CDR3 covers 15 residues. Germline trimming cut 6 bases from V and 4 bases from J; bases unmatched to any gene: 6. Germline values: CDR1 MNHNY, CDR2 SVGAGI (reference sequence). Whole-study results and caveats: Donors were mostly white British, more females; clonal diversity possibly underestimated.

The sample here was peripheral blood, taken on day 0 of AZD1222 vaccination. The rearrangement uses TRBV6-6 and TRBJ1-5; 10 bases map to TRBD1. The source is an adult in good health. The CDR3 nucleotides read TGTGCCAGCAGCTTCGGGACAGGGGATAATCAGCCCCAGCATTTT. It yields the protein CASSFGTGDNQPQHF.